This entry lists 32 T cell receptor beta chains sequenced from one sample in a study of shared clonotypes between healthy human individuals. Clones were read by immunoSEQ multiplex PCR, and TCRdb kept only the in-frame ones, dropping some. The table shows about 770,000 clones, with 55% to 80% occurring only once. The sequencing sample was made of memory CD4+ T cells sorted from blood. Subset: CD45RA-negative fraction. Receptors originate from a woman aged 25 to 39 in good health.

The chain's CDR3 is CASGSGNTIYF. The CDR3 DNA is TGTGCCAGCGGTTCTGGAAACACCATATATTTT. V usage is TRBV28 and J usage is TRBJ1-3; D remains ambiguous. Germline V lookup: CDR1 MDHEN, CDR2 SYDVKM. Trimming removed 8 bases at V and 1 base at J, with 3 bases between. The CDR3 runs 11 residues. Combining the CDR3 with reference TRBV28 and TRBJ1-3 gives the whole variable domain DVKVTQSSRYLVKRTGEKVFLECVQDMDHENMFWYRQDPGLGLRLIYFSYDVKMKEKGDIPEGYSVSREKKERFSLILESASTNQTSMYLCASGSGNTIYFGEGSWLTVV.

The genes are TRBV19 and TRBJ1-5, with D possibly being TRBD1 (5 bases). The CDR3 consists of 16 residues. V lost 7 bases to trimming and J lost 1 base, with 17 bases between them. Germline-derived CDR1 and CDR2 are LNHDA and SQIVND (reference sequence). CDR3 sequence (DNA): TGTGCCAGTACTCCTGGGAGGGGTGGAAGCAATCAGCCCCAGCATTTT. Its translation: CASTPGRGGSNQPQHF.

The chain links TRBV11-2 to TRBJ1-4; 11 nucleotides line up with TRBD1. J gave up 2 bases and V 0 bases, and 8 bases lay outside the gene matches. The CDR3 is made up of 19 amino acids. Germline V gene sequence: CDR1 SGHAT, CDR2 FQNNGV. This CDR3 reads CASSLDPGQGVFTNEKLFF. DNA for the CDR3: TGTGCCAGCAGCTTAGATCCGGGACAGGGGGTGTTCACTAATGAAAAACTGTTTTTT. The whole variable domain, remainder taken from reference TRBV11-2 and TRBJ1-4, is EAGVAQSPRYKIIEKRQSVAFWCNPISGHATLYWYQQILGQGPKLLIQFQNNGVVDDSQLPKDRFSAERLKGVDSTLKIQPAKLEDSAVYLCASSLDPGQGVFTNEKLFFGSGTQLSVL.

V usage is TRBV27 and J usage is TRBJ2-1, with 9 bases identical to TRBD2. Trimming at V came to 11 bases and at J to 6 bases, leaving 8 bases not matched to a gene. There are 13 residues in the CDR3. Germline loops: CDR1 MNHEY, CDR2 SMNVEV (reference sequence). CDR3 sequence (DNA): TGTGCCGCGGGGGGGAGCTCCACCAATGAGCAGTTCTTC. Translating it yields CAAGGSSTNEQFF.

CDR3 DNA: TGTGCCAGCAGTTTTAGCGGGAGGTCGAGACAAGAGACCCAGTACTTC. Amino acids: CASSFSGRSRQETQYF. This chain uses TRBV28 with TRBJ2-5, with 10 bases matching TRBD2. In germline, CDR1 is MDHEN, CDR2 SYDVKM. The CDR3 spans 16 residues. The V segment lost 3 bases and the J segment 2 bases; nucleotides outside the gene matches: 6.

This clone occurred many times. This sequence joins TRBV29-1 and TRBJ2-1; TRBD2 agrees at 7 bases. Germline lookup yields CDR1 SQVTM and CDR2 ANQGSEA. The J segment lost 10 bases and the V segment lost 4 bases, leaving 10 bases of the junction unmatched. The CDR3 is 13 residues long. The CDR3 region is CSVGREKVREQFF. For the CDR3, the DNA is TGCAGCGTTGGGCGGGAGAAGGTACGGGAGCAGTTCTTC.

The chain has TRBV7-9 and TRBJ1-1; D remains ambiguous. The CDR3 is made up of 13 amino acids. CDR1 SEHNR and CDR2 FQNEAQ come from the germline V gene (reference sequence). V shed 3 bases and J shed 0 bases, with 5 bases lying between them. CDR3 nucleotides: TGTGCCAGCAGCTTTGTCCTGAACACTGAAGCTTTCTTT. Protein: CASSFVLNTEAFF.

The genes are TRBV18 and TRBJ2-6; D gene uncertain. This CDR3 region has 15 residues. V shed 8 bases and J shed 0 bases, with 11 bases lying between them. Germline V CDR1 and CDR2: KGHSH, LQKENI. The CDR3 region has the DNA TGTGCCAGCGGATACGGCACCTCTGGGGCCAACGTCCTGACTTTC. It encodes CASGYGTSGANVLTF.

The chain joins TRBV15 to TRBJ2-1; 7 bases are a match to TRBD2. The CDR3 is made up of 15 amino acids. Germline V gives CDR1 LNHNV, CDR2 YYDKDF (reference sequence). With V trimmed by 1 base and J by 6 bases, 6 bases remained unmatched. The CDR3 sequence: CATSRVPGGSNEQFF. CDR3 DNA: TGTGCCACCAGCAGAGTCCCGGGGGGTAGCAATGAGCAGTTCTTC.

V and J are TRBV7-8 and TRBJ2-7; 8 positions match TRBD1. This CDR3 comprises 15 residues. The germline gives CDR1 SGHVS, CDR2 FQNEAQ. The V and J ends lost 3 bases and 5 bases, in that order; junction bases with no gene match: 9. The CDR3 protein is CASSFGTGLKNEQYF. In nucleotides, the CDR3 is TGTGCCAGCAGCTTCGGGACAGGTCTAAAGAACGAGCAGTACTTC.

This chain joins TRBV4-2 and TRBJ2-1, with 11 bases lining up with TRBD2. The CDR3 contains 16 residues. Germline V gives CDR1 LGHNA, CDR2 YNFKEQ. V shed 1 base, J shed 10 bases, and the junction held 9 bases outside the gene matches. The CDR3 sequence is CASSQVISGRAPEQFF. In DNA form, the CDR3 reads TGTGCCAGCAGCCAAGTTATTAGCGGGAGGGCTCCGGAGCAGTTCTTC.

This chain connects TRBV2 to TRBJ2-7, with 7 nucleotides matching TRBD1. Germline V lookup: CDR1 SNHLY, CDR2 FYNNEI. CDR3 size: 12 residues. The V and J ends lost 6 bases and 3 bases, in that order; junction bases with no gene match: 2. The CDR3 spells CASSRQGYEQYF. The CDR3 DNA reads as TGTGCCAGCAGCAGACAGGGCTACGAGCAGTACTTC.

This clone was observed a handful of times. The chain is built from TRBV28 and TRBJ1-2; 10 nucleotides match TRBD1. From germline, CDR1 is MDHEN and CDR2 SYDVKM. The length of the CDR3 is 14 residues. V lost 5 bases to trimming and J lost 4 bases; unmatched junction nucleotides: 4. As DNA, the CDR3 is TGTGCCAGCAGTAGCCGGGACAGGGGCTATGGCTACACCTTC. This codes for CASSSRDRGYGYTF.

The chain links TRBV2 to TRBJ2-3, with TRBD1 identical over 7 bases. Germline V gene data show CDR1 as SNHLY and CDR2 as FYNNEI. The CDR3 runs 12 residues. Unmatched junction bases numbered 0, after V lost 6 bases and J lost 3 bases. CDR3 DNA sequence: TGTGCCAGCAGGACAGGGACAGATACGCAGTATTTT. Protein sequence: CASRTGTDTQYF. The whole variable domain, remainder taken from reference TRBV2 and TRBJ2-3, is EPEVTQTPSHQVTQMGQEVILRCVPISNHLYFYWYRQILGQKVEFLVSFYNNEISEKSEIFDDQFSVERPDGSNFTLKIRSTKLEDSAMYFCASRTGTDTQYFGPGTRLTVL.

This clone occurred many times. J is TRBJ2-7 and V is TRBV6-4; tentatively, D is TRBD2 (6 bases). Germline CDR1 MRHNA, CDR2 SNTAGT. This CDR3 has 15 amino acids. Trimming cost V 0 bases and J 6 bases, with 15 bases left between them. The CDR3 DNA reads TGTGCCAGCAGTGACTCGTCGGGAGCTTCGTCCGAGCAGTACTTC. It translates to CASSDSSGASSEQYF.

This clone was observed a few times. This CDR3 is CSVEPQPSNEQFF. Written as DNA, the CDR3 is TGCAGCGTTGAACCACAACCATCCAATGAGCAGTTCTTC. The chain has TRBV29-1 and TRBJ2-1; D gene uncertain. Between the trimmed V and J ends, which lost 2 bases and 6 bases, there was a span of 11 bases. The germline V gene has CDR1 SQVTM and CDR2 ANQGSEA. The CDR3 covers 13 residues.

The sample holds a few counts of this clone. The CDR3: CASSDRGYTEAFF. The DNA for the CDR3 is TGTGCCAGCAGCGACAGGGGTTACACTGAAGCTTTCTTT. V gene TRBV7-9 combines with J gene TRBJ1-1; 8 nucleotides match TRBD1. The V gene's germline CDR1 is SEHNR and CDR2 FQNEAQ (reference sequence). The CDR3 covers 13 residues. Losses at the gene ends were 5 bases for V and 3 bases for J; bases not matched to a gene: 2.

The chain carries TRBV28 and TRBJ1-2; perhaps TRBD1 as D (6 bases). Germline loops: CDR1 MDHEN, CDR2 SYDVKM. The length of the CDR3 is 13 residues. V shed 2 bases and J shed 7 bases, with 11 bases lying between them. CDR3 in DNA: TGTGCCAGCAGTTTACAGGGGCGTGGTGGCTACACCTTC. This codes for CASSLQGRGGYTF.

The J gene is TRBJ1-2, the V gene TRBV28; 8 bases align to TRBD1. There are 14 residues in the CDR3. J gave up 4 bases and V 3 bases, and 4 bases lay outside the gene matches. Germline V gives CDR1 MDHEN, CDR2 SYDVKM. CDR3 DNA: TGTGCCAGCAGTTTTCCCAGGGGGCTCTATGGCTACACCTTC. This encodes CASSFPRGLYGYTF.

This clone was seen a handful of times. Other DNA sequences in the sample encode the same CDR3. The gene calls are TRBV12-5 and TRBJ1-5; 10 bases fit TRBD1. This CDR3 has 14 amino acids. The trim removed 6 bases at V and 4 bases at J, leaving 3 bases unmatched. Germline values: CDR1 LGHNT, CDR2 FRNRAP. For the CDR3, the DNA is TGTGCTAGTGGCCCGGGACAGGGGAATCAGCCCCAGCATTTT. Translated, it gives CASGPGQGNQPQHF. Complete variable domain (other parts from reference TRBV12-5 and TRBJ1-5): DARVTQTPRHKVTEMGQEVTMRCQPILGHNTVFWYRQTMMQGLELLAYFRNRAPLDDSGMPKDRFSAEMPDATLATLKIQPSEPRDSAVYFCASGPGQGNQPQHFGDGTRLSIL.

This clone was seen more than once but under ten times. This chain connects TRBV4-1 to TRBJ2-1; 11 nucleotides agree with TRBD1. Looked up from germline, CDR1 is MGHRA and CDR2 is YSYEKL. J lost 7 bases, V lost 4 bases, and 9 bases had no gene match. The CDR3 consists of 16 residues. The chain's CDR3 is CASSPRTGGIYNEQFF. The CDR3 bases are TGCGCCAGCAGCCCTCGGACAGGGGGCATATATAATGAGCAGTTCTTC.

CDR3 in amino acids: CASSKRTPSGPTEQYF. The CDR3 DNA follows: TGTGCCAGTAGTAAACGGACACCGTCGGGCCCTACCGAGCAGTACTTC. V gene TRBV19 combines with J gene TRBJ2-7; TRBD1 is a possible D gene (5 bases). Per the germline V gene, CDR1 is LNHDA and CDR2 is SQIVND (reference sequence). Trimming pared 4 bases from V and 6 bases from J, leaving 22 bases between. The CDR3 is 16 amino acids.

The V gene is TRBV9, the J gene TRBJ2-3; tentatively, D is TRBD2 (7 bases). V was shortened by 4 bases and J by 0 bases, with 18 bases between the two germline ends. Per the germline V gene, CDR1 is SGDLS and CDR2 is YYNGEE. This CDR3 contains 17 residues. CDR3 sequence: CASSPRGGRSSTDTQYF. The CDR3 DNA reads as TGTGCCAGCAGCCCAAGGGGGGGGCGCAGTAGCACAGATACGCAGTATTTT.

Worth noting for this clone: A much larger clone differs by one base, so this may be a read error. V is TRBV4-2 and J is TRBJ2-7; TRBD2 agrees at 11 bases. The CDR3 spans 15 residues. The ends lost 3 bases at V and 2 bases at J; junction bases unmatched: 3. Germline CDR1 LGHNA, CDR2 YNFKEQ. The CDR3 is CASSQGLAEPYEQYF. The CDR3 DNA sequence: TGTGCCAGCAGCCAGGGACTAGCGGAACCCTACGAGCAGTACTTC.

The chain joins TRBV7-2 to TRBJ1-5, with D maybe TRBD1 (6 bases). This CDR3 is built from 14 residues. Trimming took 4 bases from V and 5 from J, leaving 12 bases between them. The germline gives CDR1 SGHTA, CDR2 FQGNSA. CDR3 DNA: TGTGCCAGCAGCTCCCCCACAGGGCATCAGCCCCAGCATTTT. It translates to CASSSPTGHQPQHF.

For the CDR3, the DNA is TGTGCCAGCAGCCCATCGACCGGACGGCCCAAGTACTACAATGAGCAGTTCTTC. Its translation: CASSPSTGRPKYYNEQFF. This chain connects TRBV9 to TRBJ2-1; no clear D. V dropped 4 bases and J dropped 3 bases, with 23 bases sitting between them. Germline-derived CDR1 and CDR2 are SGDLS and YYNGEE. This CDR3 is built from 18 residues.

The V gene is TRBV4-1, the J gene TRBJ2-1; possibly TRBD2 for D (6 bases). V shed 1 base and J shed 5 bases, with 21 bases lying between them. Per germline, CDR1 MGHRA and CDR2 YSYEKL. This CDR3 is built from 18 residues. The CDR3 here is CASSQGNLAGLSNNEQFF. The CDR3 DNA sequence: TGCGCCAGCAGCCAAGGAAATTTGGCGGGACTTTCGAACAATGAGCAGTTCTTC.

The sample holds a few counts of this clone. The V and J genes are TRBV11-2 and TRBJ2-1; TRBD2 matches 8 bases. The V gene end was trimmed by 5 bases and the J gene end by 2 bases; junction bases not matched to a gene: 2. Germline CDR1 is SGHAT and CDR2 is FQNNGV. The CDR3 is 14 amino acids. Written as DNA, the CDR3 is TGTGCCAGCAGCCTGACTAGCGCCTACAATGAGCAGTTCTTC. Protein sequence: CASSLTSAYNEQFF.

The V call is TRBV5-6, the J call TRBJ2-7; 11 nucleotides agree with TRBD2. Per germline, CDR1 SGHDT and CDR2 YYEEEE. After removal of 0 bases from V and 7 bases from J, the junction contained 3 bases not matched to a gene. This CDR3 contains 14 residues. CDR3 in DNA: TGTGCCAGCAGCTTGGTAGCGGGAGGGCTGGAGCAGTACTTC. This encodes CASSLVAGGLEQYF.

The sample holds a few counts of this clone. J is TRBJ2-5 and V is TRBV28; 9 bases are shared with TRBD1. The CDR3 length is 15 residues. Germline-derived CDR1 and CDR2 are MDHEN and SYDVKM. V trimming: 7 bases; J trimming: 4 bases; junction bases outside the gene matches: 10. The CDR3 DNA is TGTGCCAGCAATCCCCCACAGGGGGCGGGAGAGACCCAGTACTTC. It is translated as CASNPPQGAGETQYF.

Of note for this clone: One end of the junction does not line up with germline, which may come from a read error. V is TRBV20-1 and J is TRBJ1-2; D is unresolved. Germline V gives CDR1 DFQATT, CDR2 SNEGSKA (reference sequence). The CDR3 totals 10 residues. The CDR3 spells CSAPSPVLLF. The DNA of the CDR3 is TGCAGTGCCCCTTCCCCGGTGCTCCTCTTC.

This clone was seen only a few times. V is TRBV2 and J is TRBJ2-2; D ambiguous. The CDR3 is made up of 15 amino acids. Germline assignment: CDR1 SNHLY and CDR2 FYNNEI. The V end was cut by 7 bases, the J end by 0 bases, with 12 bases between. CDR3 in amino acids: CASMKTTSNTGELFF. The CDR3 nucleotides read TGTGCCAGCATGAAGACCACGTCGAACACCGGGGAGCTGTTTTTT.